This T cell receptor beta chain comes out of a study of response to subunit inactivated influenza vaccine. Ten or more counts support this clonotype. Its antigen is not known. Findings and caveats of the study: Authors suggested each seasonal flu vaccination may recruit only limited numbers of new T cells.

CDR3 length equals 16 residues. V trimming: 6 bases; J trimming: 6 bases; junction bases outside the gene matches: 14. From germline, CDR1 is SQVTM and CDR2 ANQGSEA. Each CDR3 protein is one row after TCRdb ran MiXCR on the RT-PCR reads. The profile shows roughly 520,000 distinct CDR3 sequences, 25% of them singletons. The receptor was isolated from a man aged 50-59 years who received an inactivated influenza vaccine. The rearrangement links TRBV29-1 to TRBJ2-7; TRBD2 aligns across 13 bases. The sample here was CD4+ T cells sorted from PBMCs, taken 5 to 6 days after vaccination. The CDR3 loop is CSVLPAWTSGRGEQYF. The CDR3 DNA reads TGCAGCGTACTCCCCGCCTGGACTAGCGGGAGAGGCGAGCAGTACTTC.